These T cell receptor beta chains were read from a single sample in a study of cytomegalovirus exposure and HLA in healthy donors. The data were produced by immunoSEQ multiplex PCR, yet TCRdb's version contains in-frame clones alone and is incomplete. The sample records approximately 190,000 clones, roughly 82% being singletons. Material for sequencing was PBMCs. The receptors here all came from a woman between 45 and 60 years old in good health and CMV-seropositive. Both conserved end residues are part of each CDR3. The order of the fields is D gene, V gene, J gene, clone size, CDR3 DNA, CDR3 protein. D genes are given only for firm matches. Size is omitted from some rows. Given values are once, few, many or a class for expanded clones.

NA	TRBV7-2	TRBJ1-2	NA	TGTGCCAGCAGCTTAGAACAGAACTATGGCTACACCTTC	CASSLEQNYGYTF
TRBD1	TRBV4-1	TRBJ2-7	NA	TGCGCCAGCAGCCAAGAATCCAGGGGGCGCAGTTACGAGCAGTACTTC	CASSQESRGRSYEQYF
TRBD1	TRBV5-6	TRBJ1-6	NA	TGTGCCAGCAGCTCACTGGACAGGGCCGAGGCACCCCTCCACTTT	CASSSLDRAEAPLHF
NA	TRBV6-6	TRBJ1-3	NA	TGTGCCAGCAGTTACTCGACAGCCTCTGGAAACACCATATATTTT	CASSYSTASGNTIYF
NA	TRBV30	TRBJ1-1	NA	TGTGCCTGGGCTCGCTTGACAGTCACTGAGGCTTTCTTT	CAWARLTVTEAFF
NA	TRBV5-6	TRBJ2-2	once	TGTGCCAGCAGCGGCGTAGGGGCGAACACCGGGGAGCTGTTTTTT	CASSGVGANTGELFF
NA	TRBV19	TRBJ1-6	NA	TGTGCCAGTAGTATGGGGGGATCTAATTCACCCCTCCACTTT	CASSMGGSNSPLHF
NA	TRBV11-2	TRBJ1-1	once	TGTGCCAGCAGATTTGGGCGGGCAGCCAGATTGAACACTGAAGCTTTCTTT	CASRFGRAARLNTEAFF
TRBD1	TRBV5-6	TRBJ1-5	NA	TGTGCCAGCAGCTTGGGACAGGGAGTGAGACCCCAGCATTTT	CASSLGQGVRPQHF
TRBD1	TRBV5-1	TRBJ2-1	NA	TGCGCCAGCAGCGGGACAGGGCAAAATGAGCAGTTCTTC	CASSGTGQNEQFF